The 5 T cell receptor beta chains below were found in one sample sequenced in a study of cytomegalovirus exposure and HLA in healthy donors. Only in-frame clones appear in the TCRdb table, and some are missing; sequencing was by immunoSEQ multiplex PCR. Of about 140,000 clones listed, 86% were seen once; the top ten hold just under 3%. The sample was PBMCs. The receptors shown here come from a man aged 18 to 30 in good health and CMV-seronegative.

The CDR3 loop is CASSIRRLGEAGGPHNEQFF. CDR3 sequence (DNA): TGTGCCAGTAGTATTCGACGCCTAGGCGAAGCGGGAGGGCCTCACAATGAGCAGTTCTTC. The rearrangement links TRBV19 to TRBJ2-1, with 10 bases identical to TRBD2. CDR1 and CDR2 (germline): LNHDA, SQIVND (reference sequence). The length of the CDR3 is 20 residues. Trimming took 3 bases from V and 5 from J; bases not matched to a gene: 19.

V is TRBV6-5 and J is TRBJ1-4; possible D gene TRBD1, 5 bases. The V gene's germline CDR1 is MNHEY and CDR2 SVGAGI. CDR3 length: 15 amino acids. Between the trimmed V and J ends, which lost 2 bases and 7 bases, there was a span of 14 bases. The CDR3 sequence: CASSYKLARAEKLFF. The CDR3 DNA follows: TGTGCCAGCAGTTACAAACTCGCCAGGGCTGAAAAACTGTTTTTT.

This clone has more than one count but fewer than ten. The CDR3 DNA follows: TGTGCCAGCAGTCCCACTAGCTTGCTCAACGAGCAGTACTTC. Protein product: CASSPTSLLNEQYF. V usage is TRBV27 and J usage is TRBJ2-7; tentative D call: TRBD2 (6 bases). V was shortened by 5 bases and J by 5 bases, with 16 bases between the two germline ends. Germline V gene data show CDR1 as MNHEY and CDR2 as SMNVEV (reference sequence). The CDR3 extends over 14 amino acids.

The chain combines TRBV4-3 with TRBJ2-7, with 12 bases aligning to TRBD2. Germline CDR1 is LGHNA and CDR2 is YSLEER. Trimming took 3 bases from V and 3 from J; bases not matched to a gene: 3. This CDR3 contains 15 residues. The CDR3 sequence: CASSHLAGGNYEQYF. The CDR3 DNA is TGCGCCAGCAGCCATCTAGCGGGAGGGAACTACGAGCAGTACTTC.

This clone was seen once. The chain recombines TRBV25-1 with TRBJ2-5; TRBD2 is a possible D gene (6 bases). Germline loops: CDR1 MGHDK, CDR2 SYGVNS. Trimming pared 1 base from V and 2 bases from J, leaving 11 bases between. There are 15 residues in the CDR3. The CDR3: CASSELGGPQETQYF. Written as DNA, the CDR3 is TGTGCCAGCAGTGAATTAGGAGGGCCACAAGAGACCCAGTACTTC.